This T cell receptor beta chain appears in the sequencing data of a study of Graves' ophthalmopathy and Graves' hyperthyroidism. The wider study: Peripheral blood sampling occurred at initial diagnosis, before any treatment.

The sample holds a few counts of this clonotype. Amplification of the TCR beta CDR3 regions used RNA transcripts (as template). The authors performed first-round RT-PCR with HTBI primers and then a second-round multiplex PCR. Each CDR3 protein gets one entry after TCRdb re-called the multiplex PCR reads with MiXCR. The data show 600,000 to 950,000 distinct CDR3 sequences, roughly two fifths seen once. With 2 bases removed from V and 6 bases from J, the gap between germline ends came to 14 bases. CDR1 and CDR2 (germline): MDHEN, SYDVKM. The CDR3 consists of 14 residues. The chain is built from TRBV28 and TRBJ2-7; possibly TRBD1 for D (5 bases). The sequenced material came from peripheral blood. The receptor was derived from an adult man with Graves' ophthalmopathy. CDR3 region: CASSLVQGRIEQYF. In DNA form, the CDR3 reads TGTGCCAGCAGTTTAGTGCAGGGTCGAATCGAGCAGTACTTC.